Below are 27 T cell receptor beta chains sequenced from a single sample in a study of T-cell reconstitution after alpha-beta-depleted transplantation in children. Molecular barcoding with unique molecular identifiers was used for the TCRbeta library. MiXCR, run by TCRdb on the PCR reads, gives a single entry per CDR3 protein. The sample lists 500,000 or so distinct CDR3 sequences; approximately 29% were seen once. Sequenced material: PBMCs from the stem cell graft donor, taken from the stem cell graft. These receptors were taken from a human donor who donated a stem cell graft to a child with aplastic anemia.

The chain is built from TRBV20-1 and TRBJ2-3, with 7 bases lining up with TRBD2. J was trimmed by 1 base and V by 3 bases; bases with no gene match: 1. There are 13 residues in the CDR3. CDR1 and CDR2 from the germline V gene are DFQATT and SNEGSKA (reference sequence). CDR3 residues: CSARSGGTDTQYF. The CDR3 DNA follows: TGCAGTGCTAGGAGCGGGGGCACAGATACGCAGTATTTT.

In this sample, this clonotype turned up a few times. This chain joins TRBV24-1 and TRBJ2-1; TRBD1 agrees at 10 bases. The V and J ends lost 12 bases and 4 bases, in that order; junction bases with no gene match: 8. The CDR3 has 14 residues. The germline V gene has CDR1 KGHDR and CDR2 SFDVKD. The CDR3: CAAPGQGVYNEQFF. CDR3 coding DNA: TGTGCCGCTCCCGGACAGGGGGTATACAATGAGCAGTTCTTC.

V and J are TRBV18 and TRBJ2-3; D gene ambiguous. The germline CDR1 and CDR2 sequences are KGHSH and LQKENI. Trimming stripped 3 bases from V and 2 bases from J, with 9 bases between. CDR3 length: 14 residues. The CDR3 sequence is CASSPRRATDTQYF. The CDR3 DNA sequence: TGTGCCAGCTCACCCCGTCGGGCCACAGATACGCAGTATTTT.

The J gene is TRBJ2-3, the V gene TRBV7-2, with D perhaps matching TRBD2 (6 bases). Germline V gives CDR1 SGHTA, CDR2 FQGNSA. The CDR3 sequence is 15 residues long. V was pared by 5 bases and J by 2 bases, with 14 bases between. CDR3 residues: CASSQRRESTDTQYF. The CDR3 coding sequence is TGTGCCAGCAGCCAGCGGCGGGAATCCACAGATACGCAGTATTTT.

V usage is TRBV3-1 and J usage is TRBJ2-1; the D is unclear. This CDR3 has 16 residues. Germline CDR1 is LGHDT and CDR2 is YNNKEL (reference sequence). Trimming shortened V by 1 base and J by 3 bases, and 13 bases separated the two germline ends. The CDR3 region has the DNA TGTGCCAGCAGCCAAGGGTCGCTTCCCGTCTACAATGAGCAGTTCTTC. Translating it yields CASSQGSLPVYNEQFF.

The chain uses TRBV4-1 and TRBJ1-4; the D is unclear. V was pared by 1 base and J by 8 bases, with 8 bases between. This CDR3 is built from 13 residues. CDR1 is MGHRA, CDR2 YSYEKL, per germline. Written as DNA, the CDR3 is TGCGCCAGCAGCCAAGTTGTCGACGAAAAACTGTTTTTT. Translated, it gives CASSQVVDEKLFF.

This clonotype occurred many times. This chain uses TRBV12-3 or TRBV12-4 with TRBJ2-7; D possibly corresponds to TRBD2 (5 bases). CDR3 length equals 16 residues. The ends were cut back, 2 bases at V and 3 bases at J, with 17 bases in the middle. The chain's CDR3 is CASSLRSSRDHYEQYF. The CDR3 DNA is TGTGCCAGCAGTTTAAGATCTAGCCGAGATCACTACGAGCAGTACTTC.

In nucleotides, the CDR3 is TGTGCCAGCATCAACAGGGGGCCCCGGTACGAGCAGTACTTC. Translated, it gives CASINRGPRYEQYF. V usage is TRBV28 and J usage is TRBJ2-7, with 9 bases matching TRBD1. Per germline, CDR1 MDHEN and CDR2 SYDVKM. The CDR3 consists of 14 residues. Trimming removed 7 bases from V and 4 bases from J; junction bases left unmatched: 8.

The rearrangement uses TRBV12-3 or TRBV12-4 and TRBJ1-6; TRBD1 agrees at 10 bases. The CDR3 sequence is 16 residues long. The J segment lost 2 bases and the V segment lost 7 bases, leaving 5 bases of the junction unmatched. The CDR3 spells CASTGTGATYNSPLHF. The CDR3 DNA reads as TGTGCCAGCACCGGGACAGGGGCAACCTATAATTCACCCCTCCACTTT.

V gene TRBV10-3 combines with J gene TRBJ2-7; TRBD1 might be the D (6 bases). Germline values: CDR1 ENHRY, CDR2 SYGVKD. The germline V and J ends were trimmed by 0 bases and 3 bases, with 9 bases remaining between them. CDR3 length: 14 residues. The CDR3 reads CAISESWGLYEQYV. The CDR3 bases are TGTGCCATCAGTGAGTCGTGGGGGCTCTACGAGCAGTACGTC.

V gene TRBV12-3 or TRBV12-4 combines with J gene TRBJ1-1; 7 bases match TRBD1. The V segment lost 5 bases and the J segment 0 bases; nucleotides outside the gene matches: 9. The CDR3 sequence is 16 residues long. The DNA for the CDR3 is TGTGCCAGCAGTCCGCGACAGGGACCGATGAACACTGAAGCTTTCTTT. Translated: CASSPRQGPMNTEAFF.

This chain links TRBV28 with TRBJ2-7; 14 bases agree with TRBD2. The germline CDR1 and CDR2 sequences are MDHEN and SYDVKM. The CDR3 runs 17 residues. With 6 bases clipped from V and 0 bases from J, the junction kept 7 bases outside the gene matches. The DNA for the CDR3 is TGTGCCAGCAGGCCGGGACTAGCGGGAGAGTTCTCCTACGAGCAGTACTTC. Protein: CASRPGLAGEFSYEQYF.

The chain joins TRBV20-1 to TRBJ2-3; the D gene could be TRBD1 or TRBD2 (5 bases each). V lost 3 bases, J lost 2 bases, and 12 bases lay in between. CDR3 length: 14 amino acids. In germline, CDR1 is DFQATT, CDR2 SNEGSKA (reference sequence). The CDR3 coding sequence is TGCAGTGCTAGTAGGGACGCCAACACAGATACGCAGTATTTT. It translates to CSASRDANTDTQYF.

This clonotype was seen more than once but under ten times. The chain combines TRBV18 with TRBJ1-1; D is unclear. Trimming shortened V by 1 base and J by 4 bases, and 10 bases separated the two germline ends. The V gene's germline CDR1 is KGHSH and CDR2 LQKENI. CDR3 length: 14 amino acids. The CDR3 coding sequence is TGTGCCAGCTCACCACGGTTGGAAGGCACTGAAGCTTTCTTT. Its protein is CASSPRLEGTEAFF.

This clonotype has only a few counts. The rearrangement joins TRBV29-1 to TRBJ2-5; a possible D gene is TRBD1 (6 bases). Trimming removed 2 bases from V and 11 bases from J, with 9 bases in between. Germline CDR1 is SQVTM and CDR2 is ANQGSEA. The CDR3 runs 10 residues. The DNA of the CDR3 is TGCAGCGTTGAACGTGACAGGCAGTACTTC. It translates to CSVERDRQYF.

V gene TRBV12-3 or TRBV12-4 combines with J gene TRBJ2-7; D unclear. There are 13 residues in the CDR3. V lost 3 bases and J lost 2, with 8 bases in between. CDR3 in DNA: TGTGCCAGCAGTTTCTTAGCAACCTACGAGCAGTACTTC. Protein: CASSFLATYEQYF.

V is TRBV20-1 and J is TRBJ1-5; TRBD1 agrees at 7 bases. V trimming: 3 bases; J trimming: 11 bases; junction bases outside the gene matches: 16. Germline CDR1 is DFQATT and CDR2 is SNEGSKA (reference sequence). This CDR3 is built from 15 residues. The CDR3 here is CSARSGQGGLEAQHF. CDR3 coding DNA: TGCAGTGCTAGGTCGGGGCAGGGGGGCCTGGAGGCCCAGCATTTT.

Worth noting for this clonotype: At one of its ends the junction is not consistent with the germline gene, which may arise from a read error. The chain recombines TRBV29-1 with TRBJ2-1, with a possible D match to TRBD2 (6 bases). The germline V gene encodes CDR1 SQVTM and CDR2 ANQGSEA. This CDR3 has 15 residues. The CDR3 bases are TGCAGCGTTCAAGATCCGGGGGAGTCCTACAATGAGCAGTTCTTC. Its protein is CSVQDPGESYNEQFF.

The chain has TRBV30 and TRBJ1-1; D is undetermined. V was cut by 3 bases and J by 1 base, with 9 bases left in between. Germline lookup yields CDR1 GTSNPN and CDR2 SVGIG (reference sequence). This CDR3 spans 13 amino acids. The CDR3 sequence: CAWRGSRNTEAFF. DNA for the CDR3: TGTGCCTGGAGAGGATCCAGGAACACTGAAGCTTTCTTT.

This chain connects TRBV11-2 to TRBJ1-3; D is undetermined. Trimming removed 2 bases at V and 0 bases at J, with 11 bases between. Germline CDR1 and CDR2: SGHAT and FQNNGV. This CDR3 comprises 16 residues. DNA of the CDR3: TGTGCCAGCAGCTTAAGGTCAAGCAACTCTGGAAACACCATATATTTT. Its protein product is CASSLRSSNSGNTIYF.

Only a few counts were recorded for this clonotype. This chain joins TRBV29-1 and TRBJ2-7; the D gene is possibly TRBD2 (5 bases). The V gene lost 4 bases and the J gene lost 1 base, with 11 bases spanning the gap. This CDR3 is 13 amino acids long. Per germline, CDR1 SQVTM and CDR2 ANQGSEA. The CDR3, as DNA: TGCAGCGTTGGACGGGATGCTTCCTACGAGCAGTACTTC. This gives the protein CSVGRDASYEQYF.

The chain recombines TRBV5-6 with TRBJ2-1; D possibly corresponds to TRBD2 (6 bases). The V gene lost 4 bases and the J gene lost 8 bases, with 13 bases spanning the gap. The CDR3 contains 13 residues. The germline V gene encodes CDR1 SGHDT and CDR2 YYEEEE. CDR3 residues: CASSRGTWYEQFF. In DNA form, the CDR3 reads TGTGCCAGCAGCCGGGGGACGTGGTATGAGCAGTTCTTC. Drawing the rest from reference TRBV5-6 and TRBJ2-1, the complete variable domain is DAGVTQSPTHLIKTRGQQVTLRCSPKSGHDTVSWYQQALGQGPQFIFQYYEEEERQRGNFPDRFSGHQFPNYSSELNVNALLLGDSALYLCASSRGTWYEQFFGPGTRLTVL.

This clonotype showed up just once. V and J are TRBV25-1 and TRBJ2-7; maybe TRBD2 (5 bases). This CDR3 has 15 amino acids. Germline V gives CDR1 MGHDK, CDR2 SYGVNS. Trimming took 2 bases from V and 3 from J, leaving 14 bases between them. The DNA of the CDR3 is TGTGCCAGCAGTGAAATGGACTCCCCCCTCTACGAGCAGTACTTC. Translation: CASSEMDSPLYEQYF.

V usage is TRBV28 and J usage is TRBJ2-7; D might be TRBD2 (6 bases). Germline assignment: CDR1 MDHEN and CDR2 SYDVKM. The CDR3 loop spans 10 amino acids. Deletions cut 7 bases from V and 7 bases from J, with 8 bases between. CDR3 DNA sequence: TGTGCCAGCAAGAGCGGGGAGCAGTACTTC. This sequence encodes CASKSGEQYF.

The sample holds a few counts of this clonotype. The V call is TRBV20-1, the J call TRBJ2-1, with 13 bases matching TRBD2. This CDR3 contains 14 residues. The germline V gene encodes CDR1 DFQATT and CDR2 SNEGSKA (reference sequence). V shed 5 bases, J shed 8 bases, and the junction held 6 bases outside the gene matches. This CDR3 is CSAAGTSGIDEQFF. The CDR3 bases are TGCAGTGCTGCCGGGACTAGCGGGATAGATGAGCAGTTCTTC.

This clonotype has more than one count but fewer than ten. The V call is TRBV11-2, the J call TRBJ2-5, with 7 bases that match TRBD1. Germline-derived CDR1 and CDR2 are SGHAT and FQNNGV. J gave up 4 bases and V 4 bases, and 6 bases lay outside the gene matches. This CDR3 spans 14 amino acids. DNA for the CDR3: TGTGCCAGCAGCTCGACAGGGTCTGGAGAGACCCAGTACTTC. This translates into CASSSTGSGETQYF.

This clonotype was seen a handful of times. The chain couples TRBV27 to TRBJ2-7; no clear D gene. Trimming cost V 2 bases and J 6 bases, with 11 bases left between them. The germline V gene has CDR1 MNHEY and CDR2 SMNVEV (reference sequence). The CDR3 is 13 residues long. The CDR3 DNA reads TGTGCCAGCAGTTTAAGGAAAGGCGTCGAGCAGTACTTC. Encoded protein: CASSLRKGVEQYF.